Following are 29 T cell receptor beta chains from one sample sequenced in a study of blood T cell repertoires in COVID-19. Data came from immunoSEQ multiplex PCR; TCRdb stores just in-frame clones and leaves some out. The top ten clones hold roughly 10% of a sample with over 90,000 clones, around four fifths of them seen once. Material: peripheral blood. These receptors came from a man aged 60 to 69 with active or convalescent COVID-19.

Here the CDR3 reads CSGSPGESYNEQFF. CDR3 in DNA: TGCAGCGGGAGTCCGGGGGAGTCCTACAATGAGCAGTTCTTC. The J gene is TRBJ2-1, the V gene TRBV29-1; D may be TRBD2 (6 bases). The V end was cut by 7 bases, the J end by 1 base, with 14 bases between. Per germline, CDR1 SQVTM and CDR2 ANQGSEA. The CDR3 contains 14 residues.

The chain links TRBV6-5 to TRBJ2-7, with 8 bases aligning to TRBD1. The CDR3 consists of 15 residues. The trim removed 6 bases at V and 5 bases at J, leaving 12 bases unmatched. CDR1 is MNHEY and CDR2 is SVGAGI in the germline V gene. The CDR3 protein is CASSPPGGSFNEQYF. The CDR3 DNA reads as TGTGCCAGCAGCCCCCCAGGGGGCTCCTTTAACGAGCAGTACTTC.

As concerns this clone: No DNA is shown, since the ends of the CDR3 on it are uncertain; the CDR3 is the one TCRdb lists. The gene calls are TRBV28 and TRBJ1-6; no check of the table's D call, TRBD1, against the DNA was made. 14 amino acids form the CDR3, both terminal residues included. Looked up from germline, CDR1 is MDHEN and CDR2 is SYDVKM. This chain's CDR3 is CASSFGQGALLVHF.

This clone occurred once. The chain employs TRBV11-2 and TRBJ1-2; TRBD1 agrees at 7 bases. The trim removed 2 bases at V and 5 bases at J, leaving 11 bases unmatched. CDR3 length equals 16 residues. Germline loops: CDR1 SGHAT, CDR2 FQNNGV. CDR3 coding DNA: TGTGCCAGCAGCTTATCAAGACAGGGAATCCGGTATGGCTACACCTTC. Translating gives CASSLSRQGIRYGYTF.

The gene calls are TRBV27 and TRBJ1-2; tentatively, D is TRBD1 (5 bases). The CDR3 extends over 14 amino acids. V lost 0 bases and J lost 5, with 10 bases in between. Germline assignment: CDR1 MNHEY and CDR2 SMNVEV (reference sequence). CDR3 in amino acids: CASSLSMGRYGYTF. For the CDR3, the DNA is TGTGCCAGCAGTTTATCTATGGGGCGTTATGGCTACACCTTC.

The chain is built from TRBV27 and TRBJ2-5, with D perhaps matching TRBD1 (5 bases). Trimming removed 10 bases from V and 1 base from J, with 10 bases in between. CDR1 MNHEY and CDR2 SMNVEV come from the germline V gene (reference sequence). The CDR3 length is 12 residues. CDR3 sequence reads: CATRQFQETQYF. In DNA, the CDR3 is TGTGCCACCCGACAGTTCCAAGAGACCCAGTACTTC.

This chain joins TRBV4-3 and TRBJ1-4; possibly TRBD1 for D (6 bases). Germline V CDR1 and CDR2: LGHNA, YSLEER. The CDR3 has 13 residues. V dropped 4 bases and J dropped 5 bases, with 8 bases sitting between them. Written as DNA, the CDR3 is TGCGCCAGCAGCCGCGACAGGAATGAAAAACTGTTTTTT. Translated: CASSRDRNEKLFF.

This sequence joins TRBV4-3 and TRBJ2-1; D is undetermined. The V end lost 0 bases, the J end lost 12 bases, and 18 bases lay between the germline ends. The V gene's germline CDR1 is LGHNA and CDR2 YSLEER. The CDR3 runs to 15 residues. The DNA of the CDR3 is TGCGCCAGCAGCCAAGATCTGGGCCCTTCCCTGTTGCAGTTCTTC. It specifies CASSQDLGPSLLQFF.

The rearrangement uses TRBV7-2 and TRBJ2-5, with a tentative D call TRBD2 (5 bases). This CDR3 is built from 14 residues. The V and J ends lost 6 bases and 3 bases respectively, with 14 bases between them. CDR1 and CDR2 from the germline V gene are SGHTA and FQGNSA. The CDR3: CASRSPRAEETQYF. The CDR3 nucleotides are TGTGCCAGCAGATCCCCGCGGGCGGAAGAGACCCAGTACTTC. The variable domain in full, with the rest retrieved from reference TRBV7-2 and TRBJ2-5, is GAGVSQSPSNKVTEKGKDVELRCDPISGHTALYWYRQSLGQGLEFLIYFQGNSAPDKSGLPSDRFSAERTGGSVSTLTIQRTQQEDSAVYLCASRSPRAEETQYFGPGTRLLVL.

V and J are TRBV3-1 (or the pseudogene TRBV3-2) and TRBJ1-5; the D is unclear. V lost 9 bases and J lost 8, with 8 bases in between. Per the germline V gene, CDR1 is LGHDT and CDR2 is YNNKEL (reference sequence). The CDR3 totals 10 residues. The CDR3 DNA follows: TGTGCCAGTAGAATCAAGCCCCAGCATTTT. It is translated as CASRIKPQHF.

This chain uses TRBV3-1 (or the pseudogene TRBV3-2) with TRBJ2-2; 7 nucleotides align to TRBD2. Germline V gene data show CDR1 as LGHDT and CDR2 as YNNKEL (reference sequence). The V segment lost 0 bases and the J segment 6 bases; nucleotides outside the gene matches: 10. CDR3 size: 17 residues. CDR3 nucleotide sequence: TGTGCCAGCAGCCAAGATAAGGGAGGGGCGATCGCCGGGGAGCTGTTTTTT. Amino acid sequence: CASSQDKGGAIAGELFF.

The chain is built from TRBV11-2 and TRBJ2-7; the match to TRBD2 covers 7 bases. The CDR3 covers 14 residues. The ends lost 2 bases at V and 5 bases at J; junction bases unmatched: 6. Looked up from germline, CDR1 is SGHAT and CDR2 is FQNNGV. The CDR3 here is CASSLSMGGNEQYV. CDR3 nucleotide sequence: TGTGCCAGCAGCTTAAGTATGGGGGGGAACGAGCAGTACGTC.

This clone was observed a single time. The chain joins TRBV14 to TRBJ1-1, with D hard to call. Germline V gene lookup returns CDR1 SGHDN and CDR2 FVKESK. V was shortened by 2 bases and J by 0 bases, with 7 bases between the two germline ends. CDR3 length: 14 amino acids. CDR3 bases: TGTGCCAGCAGCCAAAACTTAGTGAACACTGAAGCTTTCTTT. Residues: CASSQNLVNTEAFF. Full variable domain (outside the CDR3, taken from reference TRBV14 and TRBJ1-1): EAGVTQFPSHSVIEKGQTVTLRCDPISGHDNLYWYRRVMGKEIKFLLHFVKESKQDESGMPNNRFLAERTGGTYSTLKVQPAELEDSGVYFCASSQNLVNTEAFFGQGTRLTVV.

This chain connects TRBV24-1 to TRBJ2-1; 13 bases agree with TRBD2. The CDR3 loop spans 16 amino acids. CDR1 and CDR2 from the germline V gene are KGHDR and SFDVKD. The trim removed 3 bases at V and 8 bases at J, leaving 6 bases unmatched. This CDR3 reads CATSDLGTSGNDEQFF. The CDR3 DNA reads as TGTGCCACCAGTGATCTTGGGACTAGCGGGAACGATGAGCAGTTCTTC.

The chain couples TRBV30 to TRBJ2-1; 7 bases map to TRBD2. Germline trimming cut 2 bases from V and 7 bases from J; bases unmatched to any gene: 2. The CDR3 loop spans 12 amino acids. CDR1 and CDR2 (germline): GTSNPN, SVGIG (reference sequence). The CDR3 loop reads CAWSQGGNEQFF. CDR3 coding DNA: TGTGCCTGGAGTCAGGGAGGGAATGAGCAGTTCTTC.

The V call is TRBV18, the J call TRBJ2-7; D not certain. CDR3 length: 15 amino acids. Germline CDR1 is KGHSH and CDR2 is LQKENI. V lost 3 bases and J lost 0, with 12 bases in between. CDR3 residues: CASSPIAQSSYEQYF. Written as DNA, the CDR3 is TGTGCCAGCTCACCCATCGCACAGAGCTCCTACGAGCAGTACTTC.

This clone was found many times. The chain carries TRBV25-1 and TRBJ2-7; TRBD1 matches 10 bases. This CDR3 is built from 13 residues. The J segment lost 7 bases and the V segment lost 3 bases, leaving 3 bases of the junction unmatched. Germline CDR1 reads MGHDK; CDR2 reads SYGVNS. CDR3 loop: CASSDGQGGEQYV. For the CDR3, the DNA is TGTGCCAGCAGTGACGGACAGGGGGGAGAGCAGTACGTC.

The rearrangement links TRBV30 to TRBJ2-3; 16 positions agree with TRBD2. Germline values: CDR1 GTSNPN, CDR2 SVGIG (reference sequence). V lost 3 bases and J lost 1; bases outside the gene matches: 13. The CDR3 extends over 20 amino acids. This chain's CDR3 is CAWSRYTGTSGRARTDTQYF. In DNA, the CDR3 is TGTGCCTGGAGCCGATATACCGGGACTAGCGGGAGGGCCCGCACAGATACGCAGTATTTT.

The chain carries TRBV2 and TRBJ2-2, with TRBD1 as a possible D gene (5 bases). The CDR3 runs to 14 residues. Trimming cost V 6 bases and J 2 bases, with 10 bases left between them. Germline V gene lookup returns CDR1 SNHLY and CDR2 FYNNEI. For the CDR3, the DNA is TGTGCCAGCAGACGGACACAAAACACCGGGGAGCTGTTTTTT. This gives the protein CASRRTQNTGELFF.

CDR3 DNA: TGTGCCAGCAGTCCGGACATCTCTGGAAACACCATATATTTT. Residues: CASSPDISGNTIYF. This chain connects TRBV28 to TRBJ1-3; D may be TRBD1 (5 bases). The germline CDR1 and CDR2 sequences are MDHEN and SYDVKM. This CDR3 has 14 residues. The germline V and J ends were trimmed by 5 bases and 0 bases, with 8 bases remaining between them.

The chain links TRBV28 to TRBJ1-4; tentatively, D is TRBD1 (6 bases). This CDR3 is built from 13 residues. Germline values: CDR1 MDHEN, CDR2 SYDVKM. V was pared by 6 bases and J by 7 bases, with 12 bases between. In nucleotides, the CDR3 is TGTGCCAGCAGCGACAGGACGGGTGAAAAACTGTTTTTT. Encoded protein: CASSDRTGEKLFF.

The J gene is TRBJ1-5, the V gene TRBV24-1, with 10 bases fitting TRBD1. Germline CDR1 KGHDR, CDR2 SFDVKD. With 5 bases clipped from V and 3 bases from J, the junction kept 9 bases outside the gene matches. This CDR3 comprises 17 residues. The CDR3 reads CATSGVPGQGYNQPQHF. DNA for the CDR3: TGTGCCACCAGTGGGGTTCCGGGACAGGGGTACAATCAGCCCCAGCATTTT.

J is TRBJ1-1 and V is TRBV7-2; 7 positions agree with TRBD1. V trimming: 5 bases; J trimming: 2 bases; junction bases outside the gene matches: 8. The CDR3 has 15 amino acids. Germline CDR1 SGHTA, CDR2 FQGNSA. As DNA, the CDR3 is TGTGCCAGCAGCCCGAGGACAGGCGGAAACACTGAAGCTTTCTTT. This gives the protein CASSPRTGGNTEAFF. The complete variable domain, with remaining parts taken from reference TRBV7-2 and TRBJ1-1, reads GAGVSQSPSNKVTEKGKDVELRCDPISGHTALYWYRQSLGQGLEFLIYFQGNSAPDKSGLPSDRFSAERTGGSVSTLTIQRTQQEDSAVYLCASSPRTGGNTEAFFGQGTRLTVV.

This chain connects TRBV6-6 to TRBJ2-7; D may be TRBD2 (6 bases). The CDR3 totals 18 residues. Germline loops: CDR1 MNHNY, CDR2 SVGAGI (reference sequence). V was shortened by 5 bases and J by 2 bases, with 25 bases between the two germline ends. CDR3: CASSPGRTYAGSPYEQYF. The CDR3 DNA follows: TGTGCCAGCAGTCCTGGGCGGACCTACGCGGGAAGTCCCTACGAGCAGTACTTC.

The CDR3 sequence is CASSEGPSEFF. CDR3 DNA: TGCGCCAGCAGTGAGGGGCCTAGCGAGTTCTTC. This chain uses TRBV10-2 with TRBJ2-1; perhaps TRBD2 as D (6 bases). CDR3 size: 11 residues. Trimming took off 2 bases at V and 14 bases at J, with 10 bases between the two ends. Germline V gene data show CDR1 as WSHSY and CDR2 as SAAADI.

The chain uses TRBV7-3 and TRBJ1-2; no clear D gene. V was clipped by 5 bases and J by 1 base, with 8 bases between them. The CDR3 is 13 residues long. Germline CDR1 is SGHTA and CDR2 is FQGTGA. This CDR3 reads CASSPDINYGYTF. The CDR3 DNA follows: TGTGCCAGCAGCCCAGATATTAACTATGGCTACACCTTC.

The rearrangement links TRBV15 to TRBJ2-1, with 7 nucleotides matching TRBD2. This CDR3 is built from 16 residues. Germline CDR1 is LNHNV and CDR2 is YYDKDF (reference sequence). The J segment lost 3 bases and the V segment lost 3 bases, leaving 8 bases of the junction unmatched. CDR3 amino acids: CATSSPSERDYNEQFF. Here the CDR3 DNA reads TGTGCCACCAGCAGCCCCTCCGAGCGGGACTACAATGAGCAGTTCTTC.

The CDR3 reads CASSSPLAGVRNEQFF. In DNA, the CDR3 is TGCGCCAGCAGCTCTCCACTAGCGGGAGTGAGAAATGAGCAGTTCTTC. The chain recombines TRBV5-1 with TRBJ2-1; TRBD2 matches 11 bases. V shed 3 bases and J 7 bases; nucleotides not matched to a gene: 9. The CDR3 totals 16 residues. Germline V gene lookup returns CDR1 SGHRS and CDR2 YFSETQ.

The V and J genes are TRBV2 and TRBJ2-3, with 7 bases identical to TRBD1. The CDR3 covers 14 residues. Per the germline V gene, CDR1 is SNHLY and CDR2 is FYNNEI. V shed 3 bases and J 4 bases; nucleotides not matched to a gene: 4. CDR3 coding DNA: TGTGCCAGCAGTGACGGCCAGGGGGCAGATACGCAGTATTTT. Amino acid sequence: CASSDGQGADTQYF.